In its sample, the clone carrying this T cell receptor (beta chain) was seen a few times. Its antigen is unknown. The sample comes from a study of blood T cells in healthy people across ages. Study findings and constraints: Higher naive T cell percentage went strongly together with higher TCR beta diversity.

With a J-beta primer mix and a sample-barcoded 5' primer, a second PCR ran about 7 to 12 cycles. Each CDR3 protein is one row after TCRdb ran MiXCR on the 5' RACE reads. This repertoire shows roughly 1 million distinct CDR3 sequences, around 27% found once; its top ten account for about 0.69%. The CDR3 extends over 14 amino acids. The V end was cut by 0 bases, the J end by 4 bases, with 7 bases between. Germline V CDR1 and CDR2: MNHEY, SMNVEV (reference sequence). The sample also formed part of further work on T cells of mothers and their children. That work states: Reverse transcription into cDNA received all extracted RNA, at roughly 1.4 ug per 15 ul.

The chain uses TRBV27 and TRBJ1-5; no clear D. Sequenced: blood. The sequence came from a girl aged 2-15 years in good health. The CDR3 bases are TGTGCCAGCAGTTTATCGGACGGGAATCAGCCCCAGCATTTT. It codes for CASSLSDGNQPQHF.